This T cell receptor (beta chain) was captured by sequencing in a study of PD-1 blockade in classical Hodgkin lymphoma. Overall study results and limits: Later analyses included only patients treated at least 1 year post-ASCT. By cycle point C4D1, TCR diversity had risen significantly in CD4+ cells (but not CD8+ cells). Complete responders entered with baseline diversity on par with newly diagnosed patients, the results showed.

Relapse was seen in all patients after autologous stem cell transplantation, and brentuximab vedotin exposure was variable. When best responses were assessed, they were complete response, partial response or progressive disease. Profiling relied on immunoSEQ multiplex PCR, and the TCRdb table lists in-frame clones only, not all of them. Of 35,000 to 45,000 clones listed, approximately 86% are singletons. This clone showed up just once. The antigen is undetermined. The sample was peripheral blood mononuclear cells (PBMCs), taken before the second cycle of nivolumab. The source of this sequence is a human donor with classical Hodgkin lymphoma.

The CDR3 loop reads CASSSGYTF. The CDR3 DNA reads TGTGCCAGCAGCTCTGGCTACACCTTC. The chain carries TRBV7-9 and TRBJ1-2; D gene ambiguous. The CDR3 spans 9 residues. Trimming shortened V by 4 bases and J by 7 bases, and 1 base separated the two germline ends. The germline gives CDR1 SEHNR, CDR2 FQNEAQ (reference sequence).